These T cell receptor beta chains were read from a single sample in a study of control samples from healthy donors and cancer patients. Sequencing was performed with immunoSEQ multiplex PCR; in TCRdb, only in-frame clones are kept and a portion is missing. This sample has 95,000 to 100,000 clones, with 85% to 90% found just once. Source material: blood. All receptors come from a man aged 25 to 40 in good health. Both conserved end residues are part of each CDR3.

TRBV6-9 | CASSYRPGQGIPNTQYF
TRBV3-1/TRBV3-2 | CASSPRTSASYEQYF
TRBV19 | CGGGNTEAFF
TRBV7-2 | CASRLGHTDTQYF
TRBV7-2 | CASSGSGTRYTDTQYF
TRBV6-5 | CASRPGTGYGNTIYF
TRBV19 | CASRAGTALSEQYF
TRBV11-2 | CASSPGTTIEQYF
TRBV10-1 | CASSENGQRPLHF
TRBV9 | CASSVDWLAQPQHF
TRBV5-1 | CASSLVGSSGANVLTF
TRBV14 | CASSHHPNTGELFF
TRBV5-1 | CASSFRDGAYEQYF
TRBV6-5 | CASSSPGLNTEAFF
TRBV25-1 | CASSGQGPTGELFF
TRBV4-1 | CASSQFRSSYNEQFF
TRBV14 | CASSQDLGTSTDTQYF
TRBV7-2 | CASRNRRDPAYNEQFF
TRBV7-9 | CASSLDWRKDSTDTQYF
TRBV21-1 | CASSKPGARAQYF
TRBV9 | CASTPLAGGRGELFF
TRBV6-5 | CASSNRGGGTDTQYF
TRBV28 | CASTIPGEARDEQFF
TRBV2 | CASSAQGHPNEKLFF
TRBV7-2 | CASSPFGGNTIYF
TRBV9 | CASSRLGGSDSPLHF
TRBV6-5 | CASSPRGGGGNEQYF
TRBV18 | CASSPPGSTYNSPLHF